This paragraph covers one TCR beta chain sequence. With 5 bases removed from V and 3 bases from J, the gap between germline ends came to 29 bases. CDR3 length: 19 residues. Germline CDR1 reads MNHEY; CDR2 reads SVGEGT. The entry originates in a study of blood T cells in healthy people across ages. A second PCR of roughly 7 to 11 cycles used a sample-barcoded 5' primer and a J-beta primer mix. TCRdb ran MiXCR on the 5' RACE reads and lists one entry per CDR3 protein. This table has more than 750,000 distinct CDR3 sequences, 25% to 35% appearing once. These data were likewise used in another study, on T cells of mothers and their children. As that study records: Approximately 2.7 million TCR beta reads per child versus over 9 million per mother.

The sequence was collected from a middle-aged woman in good health. The gene calls are TRBV6-2 or TRBV6-3 and TRBJ2-7; weak D call: TRBD1 (7 bases). Material for sequencing was blood. The CDR3 loop reads CASSRQHTGVTGTIYEQYF. CDR3 sequence (DNA): TGTGCCAGCAGTCGCCAGCATACGGGAGTGACAGGGACCATCTACGAGCAGTACTTC.